These 26 T cell receptor beta chains originate from one sample sequenced in a study of T cell responses to AZD1222 COVID-19 vaccine. TCRdb keeps only in-frame clones here, not all; method: immunoSEQ multiplex PCR. The sample lists roughly 120,000 clones, around 94% seen once, with under 7.5% in the top ten. The sequencing used peripheral blood, collected on day 0 of AZD1222 vaccination. Source of these receptors: an adult in good health.

The chain carries TRBV19 and TRBJ1-5; D uncertain. With 7 bases removed from V and 1 base from J, the gap between germline ends came to 11 bases. Germline V lookup: CDR1 LNHDA, CDR2 SQIVND (reference sequence). The CDR3 sequence is 14 residues long. CDR3: CASKKGLSNQPQHF. As DNA, the CDR3 is TGTGCCAGTAAAAAGGGTCTAAGCAATCAGCCCCAGCATTTT.

CDR3 nucleotides: TGTGCCAGTAGTACCAGAGGTTCTGAAGCTTTCTTT. Residues: CASSTRGSEAFF. This chain connects TRBV19 to TRBJ1-1, with no clear D. Germline CDR1 is LNHDA and CDR2 is SQIVND (reference sequence). V lost 4 bases, J lost 6 bases, and 9 bases lay in between. The CDR3 has 12 amino acids. Full variable domain (remainder filled in from reference TRBV19 and TRBJ1-1): DGGITQSPKYLFRKEGQNVTLSCEQNLNHDAMYWYRQDPGQGLRLIYYSQIVNDFQKGDIAEGYSVSREKKESFPLTVTSAQKNPTAFYLCASSTRGSEAFFGQGTRLTVV.

This sequence joins TRBV28 and TRBJ2-7, with TRBD1 as a possible D gene (5 bases). Trimming left V 4 bases short and J 7 bases short, with 20 bases between. CDR1 is MDHEN and CDR2 is SYDVKM in the germline V gene. CDR3 length: 15 amino acids. CDR3 loop: CASSWLAVQVREQYF. The CDR3 nucleotides are TGTGCCAGCAGTTGGCTCGCGGTACAGGTCCGAGAGCAGTACTTC.

V and J are TRBV18 and TRBJ1-1; maybe TRBD1 (6 bases). This CDR3 has 17 amino acids. Germline CDR1 is KGHSH and CDR2 is LQKENI. The V and J ends lost 4 bases and 3 bases respectively, with 21 bases between them. In nucleotides, the CDR3 is TGTGCCAGCTCACTCATCGGTGTCTCGGGGGCCGACACTGAAGCTTTCTTT. As protein: CASSLIGVSGADTEAFF. Full variable domain (missing parts from reference TRBV18 and TRBJ1-1): NAGVMQNPRHLVRRRGQEARLRCSPMKGHSHVYWYRQLPEEGLKFMVYLQKENIIDESGMPKERFSAEFPKEGPSILRIQQVVRGDSAAYFCASSLIGVSGADTEAFFGQGTRLTVV.

This sequence joins TRBV25-1 and TRBJ2-1; 8 positions match TRBD2. With 4 bases clipped from V and 0 bases from J, the junction kept 8 bases outside the gene matches. This CDR3 contains 17 residues. Germline V CDR1 and CDR2: MGHDK, SYGVNS. DNA of the CDR3: TGTGCCAGCAGTGGTCGGACTAGCCGGAGCTCCTACAATGAGCAGTTCTTC. This translates into CASSGRTSRSSYNEQFF.

This chain connects TRBV4-1 to TRBJ2-7; either TRBD1 or TRBD2 may fit D (5 bases each). The V and J ends lost 3 bases and 2 bases respectively, with 14 bases between them. This CDR3 has 15 residues. Germline V lookup: CDR1 MGHRA, CDR2 YSYEKL. Here the CDR3 DNA reads TGCGCCAGCAGCCACGGGGCGGCTGGGGCCTACGAGCAGTACTTC. Translation gives CASSHGAAGAYEQYF.

The genes are TRBV7-8 and TRBJ1-5; D remains ambiguous. Trimming stripped 0 bases from V and 0 bases from J, with 9 bases between. The CDR3 runs to 16 residues. Germline V CDR1 and CDR2: SGHVS, FQNEAQ. The CDR3 is CASSLARVNSNQPQHF. The CDR3 DNA follows: TGTGCCAGCAGCTTAGCGCGAGTAAATAGCAATCAGCCCCAGCATTTT.

The gene calls are TRBV11-2 and TRBJ2-3; D ambiguous. The CDR3 has 13 amino acids. Germline values: CDR1 SGHAT, CDR2 FQNNGV. V was clipped by 5 bases and J by 5 bases, with 11 bases between them. The CDR3 here is CASSPRFGDTQYF. CDR3 in DNA: TGTGCCAGCAGCCCCCGATTTGGAGATACGCAGTATTTT.

The chain joins TRBV27 to TRBJ2-1; 10 bases match TRBD1. J was trimmed by 9 bases and V by 5 bases; bases with no gene match: 16. CDR1 MNHEY and CDR2 SMNVEV come from the germline V gene (reference sequence). This CDR3 comprises 17 residues. The DNA of the CDR3 is TGTGCCAGCAGTGGCCAGCGGGACAGGGGAATTCGCGGTGAGCAGTTCTTC. Amino acids: CASSGQRDRGIRGEQFF.

This rearrangement joins TRBV28 to TRBJ2-3, with 10 bases fitting TRBD2. The V gene's germline CDR1 is MDHEN and CDR2 SYDVKM. This CDR3 contains 18 residues. The junction had 19 bases not matched to a gene; V was cut back by 4 bases and J by 9 bases. CDR3 sequence reads: CASSSPPAAGGPGVTQYF. DNA of the CDR3: TGTGCCAGCAGTTCACCCCCCGCAGCGGGAGGGCCCGGGGTAACGCAGTATTTT.

The V call is TRBV6-1, the J call TRBJ1-6, with D possibly matching TRBD1 (5 bases). The CDR3 spans 14 residues. CDR1 is MNHNS and CDR2 is SASEGT in the germline V gene. Deletions cut 2 bases from V and 7 bases from J, with 9 bases between. The CDR3 loop reads CASSEMGVNSPLHF. For the CDR3, the DNA is TGTGCCAGCAGTGAAATGGGGGTCAATTCACCCCTCCACTTT.

This chain uses TRBV19 with TRBJ1-1, with 7 bases identical to TRBD1. The CDR3 runs to 13 residues. The germline V gene encodes CDR1 LNHDA and CDR2 SQIVND (reference sequence). V lost 7 bases, J lost 4 bases, and 6 bases stayed unmatched. CDR3 sequence: CASKKQGTTEAFF. CDR3 coding DNA: TGTGCCAGTAAGAAACAGGGGACCACTGAAGCTTTCTTT. Variable domain in full (rest from reference TRBV19 and TRBJ1-1): DGGITQSPKYLFRKEGQNVTLSCEQNLNHDAMYWYRQDPGQGLRLIYYSQIVNDFQKGDIAEGYSVSREKKESFPLTVTSAQKNPTAFYLCASKKQGTTEAFFGQGTRLTVV.

CDR3 amino acids: CASSYRVMNTEAFF. CDR3 nucleotide sequence: TGTGCCAGCTCATACAGGGTCATGAACACTGAAGCTTTCTTT. The chain combines TRBV18 with TRBJ1-1, with D perhaps matching TRBD1 (6 bases). V lost 5 bases and J 0 bases, leaving 10 bases between the germline ends. CDR1 and CDR2 from the germline V gene are KGHSH and LQKENI. CDR3 length: 14 amino acids.

The V gene is TRBV11-2, the J gene TRBJ1-6, with D unclear. Trimming stripped 2 bases from V and 4 bases from J, with 9 bases between. This CDR3 is 15 amino acids long. Germline CDR1 is SGHAT and CDR2 is FQNNGV. The CDR3 region is CASSLPLKYNSPLHF. DNA for the CDR3: TGTGCCAGCAGCTTACCCCTAAAATATAATTCACCCCTCCACTTT. Based on the CDR3 plus reference TRBV11-2 and TRBJ1-6, the full variable domain is EAGVAQSPRYKIIEKRQSVAFWCNPISGHATLYWYQQILGQGPKLLIQFQNNGVVDDSQLPKDRFSAERLKGVDSTLKIQPAKLEDSAVYLCASSLPLKYNSPLHFGNGTRLTVT.

This clone was counted once. The chain employs TRBV7-8 and TRBJ2-2; 9 bases match TRBD1. After removal of 4 bases from V and 5 bases from J, the junction contained 5 bases not matched to a gene. Germline assignment: CDR1 SGHVS and CDR2 FQNEAQ. The CDR3 covers 15 residues. In DNA, the CDR3 is TGTGCCAGCAGCTCCGGGACAGGGCGGACCGGGGAGCTGTTTTTT. It codes for CASSSGTGRTGELFF.

The rearrangement joins TRBV5-1 to TRBJ2-5; D unresolved. Per the germline V gene, CDR1 is SGHRS and CDR2 is YFSETQ. The CDR3 covers 13 residues. Between the trimmed V and J ends, which lost 1 base and 5 bases, there was a span of 9 bases. Here the CDR3 reads CASSLYYSETQYF. CDR3 bases: TGCGCCAGCAGCTTGTATTATTCGGAGACCCAGTACTTC.

The chain uses TRBV30 and TRBJ1-1, with D possibly matching TRBD1 (6 bases). V lost 4 bases and J lost 4, with 16 bases in between. Germline-derived CDR1 and CDR2 are GTSNPN and SVGIG (reference sequence). CDR3 length equals 14 residues. CDR3 in DNA: TGTGCCTGGAAGGGGGGGCCATTAGGCACTGAAGCTTTCTTT. Protein sequence: CAWKGGPLGTEAFF.

V gene TRBV11-2 combines with J gene TRBJ2-7; tentative D call: TRBD2 (7 bases). The CDR3 is 15 amino acids. Trimming removed 5 bases from V and 5 bases from J, with 19 bases in between. Germline assignment: CDR1 SGHAT and CDR2 FQNNGV. CDR3 nucleotides: TGTGCCAGCAGCCCTATTGAGGGGGGGTGGGACGAGCAGTACTTC. Translating gives CASSPIEGGWDEQYF.

This sequence joins TRBV3-1 (or the pseudogene TRBV3-2) and TRBJ1-2; D is perhaps TRBD1 (6 bases). With 0 bases removed from V and 8 bases from J, the gap between germline ends came to 10 bases. The CDR3 sequence is 13 residues long. The germline V gene encodes CDR1 LGHDT and CDR2 YNNKEL (reference sequence). The CDR3 DNA reads TGTGCCAGCAGCCAAGAACAGGGAGGCGGCTACACCTTC. The encoded protein is CASSQEQGGGYTF.

This chain joins TRBV29-1 and TRBJ1-2, with D perhaps matching TRBD1 (5 bases). The CDR3 covers 12 residues. Germline lookup yields CDR1 SQVTM and CDR2 ANQGSEA. Deletions cut 3 bases from V and 3 bases from J, with 8 bases between. CDR3 in DNA: TGCAGCGTTGATAGGGGCTACTATGGCTACACCTTC. Protein: CSVDRGYYGYTF.

The CDR3 bases are TGCGCCAGCGGACCACTAGGACCTTTCGACAATGAGCAGTTCTTC. Its translation: CASGPLGPFDNEQFF. V and J are TRBV4-1 and TRBJ2-1, with D tentatively TRBD2 (5 bases). This CDR3 has 15 amino acids. Deletions cut 8 bases from V and 5 bases from J, with 19 bases between. Germline-derived CDR1 and CDR2 are MGHRA and YSYEKL.

This chain uses TRBV2 with TRBJ2-1; the D gene is possibly TRBD2 (6 bases). CDR1 is SNHLY, CDR2 FYNNEI, per germline. The CDR3 length is 14 residues. Deletions cut 1 base from V and 7 bases from J, with 11 bases between. The CDR3 bases are TGTGCCAGCAGTGAAGGGGCGGGAAAGAATGAGCAGTTCTTC. Translation: CASSEGAGKNEQFF.

The chain uses TRBV10-3 and TRBJ2-1; 8 bases align to TRBD2. The length of the CDR3 is 14 residues. With V trimmed by 5 bases and J by 10 bases, 10 bases remained unmatched. Per the germline V gene, CDR1 is ENHRY and CDR2 is SYGVKD. Written as DNA, the CDR3 is TGTGCCATCAGTCCACGGACTAGCCTTTCCGAGCAGTTCTTC. Its translation is CAISPRTSLSEQFF.

The chain couples TRBV9 to TRBJ2-6; D ambiguous. In germline, CDR1 is SGDLS, CDR2 YYNGEE. The V end lost 0 bases, the J end lost 4 bases, and 5 bases lay between the germline ends. There are 14 residues in the CDR3. The DNA for the CDR3 is TGTGCCAGCAGCGTAGCGGCAGGGGCCAACGTCCTGACTTTC. It codes for CASSVAAGANVLTF.

This chain links TRBV18 with TRBJ2-3; 11 bases are a match to TRBD1. The CDR3 totals 16 residues. Germline lookup yields CDR1 KGHSH and CDR2 LQKENI. V lost 1 base, J lost 5 bases, and 5 bases stayed unmatched. In DNA form, the CDR3 reads TGTGCCAGCTCACCACAAGGGACAGGGGGAAAAGATACGCAGTATTTT. Protein: CASSPQGTGGKDTQYF.

V usage is TRBV19 and J usage is TRBJ1-6, with TRBD1 matching 7 bases. The V gene's germline CDR1 is LNHDA and CDR2 SQIVND (reference sequence). V was clipped by 10 bases and J by 6 bases; unmatched bases: 9. CDR3 length equals 14 residues. CDR3 loop: CATRDSYPNSPLHF. CDR3 DNA sequence: TGTGCCACCCGGGACAGCTACCCTAATTCACCCCTCCACTTT.